This TCR beta chain came from a study of regulatory T cells in long-lasting Graves disease. Study-wide background: The definition of persistent Graves' disease was over 5 years of antithyroid drugs with positive TSH receptor antibodies. Whole-study findings and limits: Favoring TRBV28, TRBJ1-2 and TRBJ2-5 was a feature seen in persistent disease.

A word on this clonotype: What it recognizes is unknown.

This CDR3 spans 13 amino acids. Unmatched junction bases numbered 11, after V lost 7 bases and J lost 6 bases. Germline V gives CDR1 SQVTM, CDR2 ANQGSEA. TCR beta libraries were built with iRepertoire HTBI primers and Arm-PCR of CDR3 regions. Each CDR3 protein is one row after TCRdb ran MiXCR on the multiplex PCR reads. This sample has 400,000 to 500,000 distinct CDR3 sequences, with 20% to 25% found just once. Time point in this sample: persistent/refractory GD, antithyroid drugs over 5 years with positive TRAb. PBMCs provided the RNA from which the TCR library was made. This rearrangement joins TRBV29-1 to TRBJ2-5; 7 bases line up with TRBD1. The sequencing used peripheral blood mononuclear cells (PBMCs), collected when the disease was refractory, from a patient treated with antithyroid drugs. This clonotype originated in a female donor with Graves disease. CDR3 amino acids: CSASTTGMQTQYF. The CDR3, as DNA: TGCAGCGCTTCTACGACAGGGATGCAGACCCAGTACTTC.